Presented here are 27 T cell receptor beta chains from one specimen sequenced in a study of Ad26.COV2.S vaccination and SARS-CoV-2 variants. Measured with immunoSEQ multiplex PCR; TCRdb has only the in-frame clones, and not every one. Among hundreds of thousands of clones, around 87% were seen once, and the ten largest hold roughly 3.1%. Noted treatment: approximately 18 received Ad26.COV2.S at low or high dose, single or two shots; 5 received placebo; per-sample allocation not given. Each sample was drawn 63 days after the first injection (of vaccine or placebo). The source was peripheral blood, collected in a trial of Ad26.COV2.S vaccine versus placebo. These receptors all stem from a person between 18 and 59 years old who received the Ad26.COV2.S COVID-19 vaccine or a placebo.

There are a few counts of this clone. CDR3 loop: CASSAGGQNNQPQHF. DNA for the CDR3: TGTGCCAGCAGCGCTGGGGGACAGAACAATCAGCCCCAGCATTTT. The chain combines TRBV9 with TRBJ1-5, with 7 positions matching TRBD1. Germline V gene data show CDR1 as SGDLS and CDR2 as YYNGEE. CDR3 size: 15 residues. Germline trimming cut 3 bases from V and 3 bases from J; bases unmatched to any gene: 6.

The chain uses TRBV27 and TRBJ1-1; D is unclear. V was cut by 0 bases and J by 0 bases, with 8 bases left in between. The CDR3 is 15 amino acids. The V gene's germline CDR1 is MNHEY and CDR2 SMNVEV (reference sequence). The CDR3 loop is CASSLSSGLNTEAFF. Here the CDR3 DNA reads TGTGCCAGCAGTTTATCGTCCGGTTTGAACACTGAAGCTTTCTTT.

The chain carries TRBV29-1 and TRBJ2-1; 8 nucleotides align to TRBD2. Germline trimming cut 4 bases from V and 4 bases from J; bases unmatched to any gene: 6. The CDR3 is made up of 14 amino acids. Germline lookup yields CDR1 SQVTM and CDR2 ANQGSEA. The CDR3 reads CSVGPAGEYNEQFF. CDR3 nucleotides: TGCAGCGTTGGCCCAGCGGGGGAGTACAATGAGCAGTTCTTC.

The chain recombines TRBV5-5 with TRBJ1-1; the D is unclear. The germline CDR1 and CDR2 sequences are SGHKS and YYEKEE (reference sequence). This CDR3 has 13 residues. V was clipped by 5 bases and J by 1 base, with 9 bases between them. This CDR3 reads CASRGRGNTEAFF. CDR3 bases: TGTGCCAGCAGAGGTCGCGGGAACACTGAAGCTTTCTTT.

The V call is TRBV12-3 or TRBV12-4, the J call TRBJ1-2; a weak D match, TRBD1 (5 bases). CDR3 length: 12 amino acids. V lost 5 bases, J lost 4 bases, and 8 bases lay in between. The CDR3 DNA follows: TGTGCCAGCAGTACAGACAGCTATGGCTACACCTTC. As protein: CASSTDSYGYTF.

This chain joins TRBV15 and TRBJ2-7, with 11 bases that match TRBD2. Unmatched junction bases numbered 7, after V lost 0 bases and J lost 0 bases. This CDR3 has 18 amino acids. Germline V gene data show CDR1 as LNHNV and CDR2 as YYDKDF (reference sequence). CDR3 DNA sequence: TGTGCCACCAGCAGAGAACTAGCGGGGGCCCCAAGCTCCTACGAGCAGTACTTC. As protein: CATSRELAGAPSSYEQYF.

This clone was counted once. V usage is TRBV6-5 and J usage is TRBJ1-2; D not resolved. Trimming removed 4 bases at V and 7 bases at J, with 13 bases between. Germline V gives CDR1 MNHEY, CDR2 SVGAGI. The CDR3 covers 13 residues. The CDR3 sequence: CASSSPSWGGYTF. The CDR3 region has the DNA TGTGCCAGCAGTTCGCCCTCTTGGGGTGGCTACACCTTC.

V usage is TRBV7-6 and J usage is TRBJ2-7; weak D call: TRBD2 (6 bases). There are 16 residues in the CDR3. V was cut by 1 base and J by 2 bases, with 15 bases left in between. Germline assignment: CDR1 SGHVS and CDR2 FNYEAQ. The CDR3 loop is CASSLGRGFSTYEQYF. The CDR3 bases are TGTGCCAGCAGCTTAGGGAGGGGCTTTTCAACCTACGAGCAGTACTTC.

The chain has TRBV3-1 (or the pseudogene TRBV3-2) and TRBJ2-7; 9 nucleotides match TRBD2. The ends lost 4 bases at V and 0 bases at J; junction bases unmatched: 4. CDR1 is LGHDT, CDR2 YNNKEL, per germline (reference sequence). This CDR3 comprises 15 residues. CDR3: CASSPLAGSSYEQYF. As DNA, the CDR3 is TGTGCCAGCAGCCCGCTAGCGGGGAGCTCCTACGAGCAGTACTTC.

The gene calls are TRBV5-1 and TRBJ2-1; TRBD1 matches 8 bases. Germline CDR1 reads SGHRS; CDR2 reads YFSETQ. CDR3 length: 15 amino acids. J lost 9 bases, V lost 6 bases, and 14 bases had no gene match. CDR3 nucleotides: TGCGCCAGCAAGAGGAGGCAGGGGGCGAGGCGTGAGCAGTTCTTC. It is translated as CASKRRQGARREQFF. Together with reference TRBV5-1 and TRBJ2-1, the CDR3 gives the full variable domain: KAGVTQTPRYLIKTRGQQVTLSCSPISGHRSVSWYQQTPGQGLQFLFEYFSETQRNKGNFPGRFSGRQFSNSRSEMNVSTLELGDSALYLCASKRRQGARREQFFGPGTRLTVL.

The gene calls are TRBV29-1 and TRBJ2-1; 9 positions match TRBD1. The CDR3 has 14 amino acids. J lost 10 bases, V lost 5 bases, and 12 bases had no gene match. CDR1 is SQVTM, CDR2 ANQGSEA, per germline. In DNA form, the CDR3 reads TGCAGCGTTACCGGACAGGGGAGTCTTCGCGAGCAGTTCTTC. Protein product: CSVTGQGSLREQFF.

The chain combines TRBV28 with TRBJ1-2; maybe TRBD1 (5 bases). CDR1 and CDR2 (germline): MDHEN, SYDVKM. The length of the CDR3 is 12 residues. Trimming pared 4 bases from V and 4 bases from J, leaving 7 bases between. The CDR3 here is CASSSTAYGYTF. The CDR3 DNA follows: TGTGCCAGCAGTTCGACAGCCTATGGCTACACCTTC.

V and J are TRBV7-2 and TRBJ1-1, with 9 bases matching TRBD1. J gave up 5 bases and V 5 bases, and 12 bases lay outside the gene matches. The germline CDR1 and CDR2 sequences are SGHTA and FQGNSA. CDR3 length equals 16 residues. In nucleotides, the CDR3 is TGTGCCAGCAGCCCCAATCGACAGGGGGTCGGGACTGAAGCTTTCTTT. This translates into CASSPNRQGVGTEAFF.

The chain has TRBV7-3 and TRBJ2-3, with 9 positions matching TRBD2. J gave up 4 bases and V 2 bases, and 7 bases lay outside the gene matches. Germline V lookup: CDR1 SGHTA, CDR2 FQGTGA. This CDR3 is 16 amino acids long. The CDR3 DNA reads TGTGCCAGCAGCTTAGATTTGCGGGGGGGCGCAGATACGCAGTATTTT. Translated: CASSLDLRGGADTQYF.

This chain joins TRBV15 and TRBJ2-7; D uncertain. Trimming took off 1 base at V and 2 bases at J, with 6 bases between the two ends. This CDR3 comprises 13 residues. Germline CDR1 reads LNHNV; CDR2 reads YYDKDF (reference sequence). CDR3 loop: CATSRGRTYEQYF. As DNA, the CDR3 is TGTGCCACCAGCAGAGGCCGAACCTACGAGCAGTACTTC. The full variable domain, in which reference TRBV15 and TRBJ2-7 provide the parts outside the CDR3, is DAMVIQNPRYQVTQFGKPVTLSCSQTLNHNVMYWYQQKSSQAPKLLFHYYDKDFNNEADTPDNFQSRRPNTSFCFLDIRSPGLGDTAMYLCATSRGRTYEQYFGPGTRLTVT.

Concerning this clone itself: Other DNA sequences in the sample encode the same CDR3. The chain recombines TRBV9 with TRBJ1-6, with D unclear. This CDR3 is 13 amino acids long. Germline-derived CDR1 and CDR2 are SGDLS and YYNGEE. The germline V and J ends were trimmed by 0 bases and 7 bases, with 5 bases remaining between them. The CDR3 region is CASSVATNSPLHF. The DNA for the CDR3 is TGTGCCAGCAGCGTAGCAACGAATTCACCCCTCCACTTT.

The gene calls are TRBV5-1 and TRBJ2-7, with 7 bases that match TRBD1. Looked up from germline, CDR1 is SGHRS and CDR2 is YFSETQ. V shed 3 bases and J 0 bases; nucleotides not matched to a gene: 6. The CDR3 length is 15 residues. The CDR3 here is CASSSGGTSSYEQYF. CDR3 DNA: TGCGCCAGCAGCTCAGGGGGAACGTCCTCCTACGAGCAGTACTTC.

This chain connects TRBV11-2 to TRBJ2-7; D call uncertain. Between the trimmed V and J ends, which lost 0 bases and 6 bases, there was a span of 9 bases. CDR1 and CDR2 (germline): SGHAT, FQNNGV. This CDR3 is 13 amino acids long. CDR3 coding DNA: TGTGCCAGCAGCTTAGACGTTCGCTCCGAGCAGTACTTC. It yields the protein CASSLDVRSEQYF. The full variable domain, in which reference TRBV11-2 and TRBJ2-7 provide the parts outside the CDR3, is EAGVAQSPRYKIIEKRQSVAFWCNPISGHATLYWYQQILGQGPKLLIQFQNNGVVDDSQLPKDRFSAERLKGVDSTLKIQPAKLEDSAVYLCASSLDVRSEQYFGPGTRLTVT.

The chain links TRBV30 to TRBJ2-6; no firm D call. From germline, CDR1 is GTSNPN and CDR2 SVGIG (reference sequence). The V and J ends lost 5 bases and 0 bases respectively, with 11 bases between them. The CDR3 extends over 15 amino acids. CDR3 coding DNA: TGTGCCTGGGGATTATCAGACTCTGGGGCCAACGTCCTGACTTTC. Translation: CAWGLSDSGANVLTF.

This clone was seen once. The V gene is TRBV7-3, the J gene TRBJ2-3; TRBD2 matches 12 bases. The CDR3 is made up of 16 amino acids. Germline CDR1 and CDR2: SGHTA and FQGTGA. V was clipped by 5 bases and J by 5 bases; unmatched bases: 8. The CDR3 region is CASSAPSGGVGDTQYF. DNA for the CDR3: TGTGCCAGCAGCGCCCCTAGCGGGGGGGTGGGAGATACGCAGTATTTT.

The CDR3 DNA follows: TGTGCCAGCAGCTCAGACTCAAATGAGCAGTTCTTC. This gives the protein CASSSDSNEQFF. The chain combines TRBV7-9 with TRBJ2-1, with no clear D. CDR1 and CDR2 from the germline V gene are SEHNR and FQNEAQ (reference sequence). The CDR3 sequence is 12 residues long. Deletions cut 4 bases from V and 7 bases from J, with 8 bases between.

The chain has TRBV9 and TRBJ2-3, with 11 bases identical to TRBD2. V trimming: 0 bases; J trimming: 5 bases; junction bases outside the gene matches: 11. The CDR3 is made up of 18 amino acids. The germline V gene encodes CDR1 SGDLS and CDR2 YYNGEE. The CDR3: CASSVAAVAGGPIDTQYF. CDR3 DNA sequence: TGTGCCAGCAGCGTAGCTGCGGTAGCGGGGGGGCCTATAGATACGCAGTATTTT.

The V call is TRBV3-1 (or the pseudogene TRBV3-2), the J call TRBJ1-5; D gene uncertain. V gave up 0 bases and J gave up 3 bases, with 18 bases separating them. From germline, CDR1 is LGHDT and CDR2 YNNKEL (reference sequence). This CDR3 is built from 18 residues. The CDR3 DNA follows: TGTGCCAGCAGCCAAGATCAGAGGAGAACTCTATTCAATCAGCCCCAGCATTTT. Protein sequence: CASSQDQRRTLFNQPQHF.

This chain links TRBV7-2 with TRBJ1-6; D unclear. V lost 2 bases and J lost 3, with 8 bases in between. The CDR3 has 15 residues. Per germline, CDR1 SGHTA and CDR2 FQGNSA. CDR3 protein: CASSLIGSYNSPLHF. DNA of the CDR3: TGTGCCAGCAGCTTAATTGGCAGCTATAATTCACCCCTCCACTTT.

The chain carries TRBV5-1 and TRBJ1-1, with a weak D call TRBD1 (5 bases). Trimming took 4 bases from V and 5 from J, leaving 9 bases between them. Germline values: CDR1 SGHRS, CDR2 YFSETQ. The CDR3 is 12 residues long. The CDR3 is CASSPGGTEAFF. As DNA, the CDR3 is TGCGCCAGCAGCCCCGGGGGGACTGAAGCTTTCTTT.

J is TRBJ1-6 and V is TRBV24-1, with D tentatively TRBD1 (6 bases). Trimming removed 8 bases from V and 6 bases from J, with 16 bases in between. CDR3 length equals 15 residues. CDR1 and CDR2 from the germline V gene are KGHDR and SFDVKD. In DNA, the CDR3 is TGTGCCACCAAACCGGGACACTTCTCTAATTCACCCCTCCACTTT. This gives the protein CATKPGHFSNSPLHF.

The chain employs TRBV18 and TRBJ1-1; D not certain. The CDR3 is 17 amino acids. The germline V gene has CDR1 KGHSH and CDR2 LQKENI. The V gene lost 6 bases and the J gene lost 3 bases, with 23 bases spanning the gap. As DNA, the CDR3 is TGTGCCAGCTCCCCCCAGTTGCAGCTCATGGATGACACTGAAGCTTTCTTT. It encodes CASSPQLQLMDDTEAFF.